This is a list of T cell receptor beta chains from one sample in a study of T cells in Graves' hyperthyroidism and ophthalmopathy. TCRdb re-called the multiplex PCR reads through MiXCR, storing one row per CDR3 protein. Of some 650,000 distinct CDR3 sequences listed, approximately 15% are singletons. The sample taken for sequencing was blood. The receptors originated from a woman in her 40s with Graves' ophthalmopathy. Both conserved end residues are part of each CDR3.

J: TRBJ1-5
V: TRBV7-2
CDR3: CASSPEGGGNQPQHF

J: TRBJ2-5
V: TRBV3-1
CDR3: CASSPGLRQETQYF

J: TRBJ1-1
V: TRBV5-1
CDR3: CASSPRDRANTEAFF

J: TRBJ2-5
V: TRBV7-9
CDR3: CASSFGGTSETQYF

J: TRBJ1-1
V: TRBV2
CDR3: CASSGELNTEAFF

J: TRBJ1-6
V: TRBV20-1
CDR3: CSAPTGSIHSPLHF

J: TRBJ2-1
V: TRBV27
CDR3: CASRKTGLTSNEQFF

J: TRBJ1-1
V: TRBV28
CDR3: CASIPTQRGLVTEAFF

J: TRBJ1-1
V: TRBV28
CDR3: CASIPTAAAEAFF

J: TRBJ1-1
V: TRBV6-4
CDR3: CASSPSGEMNTEAFF

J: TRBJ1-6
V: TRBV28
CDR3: CASSLLGTLSSPLHF

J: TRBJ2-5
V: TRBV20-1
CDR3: CSANGGEYQETQYF

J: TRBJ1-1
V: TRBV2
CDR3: CASSPHQATNTEAFF

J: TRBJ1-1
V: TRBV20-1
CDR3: CSARGLTGESIADTEAFF

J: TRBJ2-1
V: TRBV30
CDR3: CAWSAGTGYNEQFF

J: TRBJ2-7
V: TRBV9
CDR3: CASSVRGGYEQYF

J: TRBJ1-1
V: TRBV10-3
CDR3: CAISEGWNTEAFF